This T cell receptor (beta chain) comes out of a study of CD8 T cells in ankylosing spondylitis. This clonotype showed up many times. Its matching antigen is unknown. General observations from the study: Apparently characteristic of ankylosing spondylitis blood was a TCR beta motif (roughly eight highly homologous variants).

V lost 2 bases and J 5 bases, leaving 15 bases between the germline ends. Germline CDR1 is MNHEY and CDR2 is SMNVEV (reference sequence). CDR3 length: 15 amino acids. Using its own MiXCR run on the 5' RACE reads, TCRdb lists one record per CDR3 protein. The repertoire holds 210,000 or so distinct CDR3 sequences, with around 8% as singletons. The sequencing sample was made of blood, either unsorted or a sorted T cell fraction (not recorded which). This TCR was recovered from a female donor with ankylosing spondylitis or in good health (not recorded which). This chain joins TRBV27 and TRBJ2-5; either TRBD1 or TRBD2 may supply D (5 bases each). The CDR3 here is CASSLSGYWGETQYF. The CDR3, as DNA: TGTGCCAGCAGTTTAAGTGGGTATTGGGGGGAGACCCAGTACTTC.